This T cell receptor (beta chain) derives from a study of blood T cells in healthy people across ages (dated by TCRdb to about 2015). Looking at the study overall: Template switching captured roughly one uniquely barcoded TCR beta cDNA molecule per two T cells in model experiments. To track age-related changes in TCR beta repertoire diversity, the study relied on deep sequencing normalized with unique cDNA molecular identifiers. For two donors (one aged 18 to 29 and one aged 80 or older), the study analyzed two additional independent replicas of 1 million unique cDNA reads from the same blood draw. Donors of different ages were randomly distributed across sequencing lanes to avoid experimental bias. The donors were divided into four age groups: young (average approximately 17 years), middle-aged (almost 40), aged (about 60) and long-lived (about 90).

This clonotype was counted once. What this receptor recognizes is not known. Base qualities were left out, and no much larger clone turns up one base away. The full study reports these points: Because donor CMV infection status was unknown, age-related changes in expanded clonotypes were potentially confounded. Estimates of total diversity based on one million sequenced T cells were considered lower bounds and underestimates. Compared with the aged group, more naive CD4+ T cells, fewer expanded clones and increased TCR diversity were shown by the long-lived group, suggesting age selection. As age increased, observed TCR beta diversity per million T cells dropped in a roughly linear way, and a significant reduction was already evident by age 40. Conclusive comparison of naive and antigen-experienced compartments was prevented by the profiling of bulk unsorted PBMCs. There was a strong correlation between observed TCR beta diversity and the percentage of naive T cells measured by flow cytometry.

Libraries were prepared through 5' RACE. A second about 7 to 11 cycle PCR used a sample-barcoded 5' primer and a J-beta primer mix. Each TCR beta cDNA molecule received a unique molecular identifier from a template-switch 5' adaptor carrying 12 random nucleotides. At least 3 million CDR3-containing paired-end reads were obtained from each sample. First-strand cDNA was synthesized from all RNA with the Mint cDNA synthesis kit, primed by a TRBC-specific oligonucleotide. All cDNA was treated with uracil-DNA glycosylase and then went through a first 18-cycle PCR with the universal primers M1SS and BC2_uni_R. The study's own analysis went as follows. For normalization, 1 million high-quality reads, each with a distinct molecular identifier, were randomly selected from each sample. Reads sharing molecular identifiers were discarded rather than binned into consensus sequences. CDR3 identification, clonotype clustering and error correction used MiTCR with a Q25 quality threshold and the strictest error-elimination algorithm. A nonparametric unseen species model using Euler transformation provided a lower-bound estimate of total TCR beta diversity. Starting from the raw public reads, TCRdb applied fastp trimming at Q25, assembled clones with MiXCR and retained in-frame beta chains. Entries that share a CDR3 protein sequence are merged under the most common genes and DNA. The V and J calls were determined by TCRdb, not by the authors. The sample table contains fewer than 2,000,000 distinct CDR3 sequences; only one count was recorded for about 39% of them. The ten top clones hold approximately 22% of the sample.

From cysteine to phenylalanine, the CDR3 is 15 amino acids long. CDR3 DNA is the only sequence kept; it has 45 bases, read in frame from the first base. CDR1 and CDR2, per the germline V gene, are SNHLY and FYNNEI. Trimming removed 3 bases from V and 5 bases from J, leaving 16 bases between the germline ends. The donors were around 39 Caucasian individuals from Russia, aged 6 to 90 years, who were systemically healthy. Each donor gave ten milliliters of peripheral blood, collected into EDTA-treated Vacutainer tubes. Ficoll-Paque density-gradient centrifugation was used to isolate PBMCs, with at least 7 million per sample. Trizol reagent was used to extract total RNA from the PBMCs, yielding at least 5.5 micrograms per sample. Naive CD45RAhigh/CD27high T cell percentages were measured by flow cytometry on a PBMC aliquot from every donor.

Sequencing used blood. The sequence was obtained from a human donor in good health. In this chain, TRBV2 is recombined with TRBJ2-5; no D segment can be confidently identified. At the DNA level, the sequence is TGTGCCAGCAGTGAGGGGATAGACTTTTTGGAGACCCAGTACTTC. It is translated as CASSEGIDFLETQYF.